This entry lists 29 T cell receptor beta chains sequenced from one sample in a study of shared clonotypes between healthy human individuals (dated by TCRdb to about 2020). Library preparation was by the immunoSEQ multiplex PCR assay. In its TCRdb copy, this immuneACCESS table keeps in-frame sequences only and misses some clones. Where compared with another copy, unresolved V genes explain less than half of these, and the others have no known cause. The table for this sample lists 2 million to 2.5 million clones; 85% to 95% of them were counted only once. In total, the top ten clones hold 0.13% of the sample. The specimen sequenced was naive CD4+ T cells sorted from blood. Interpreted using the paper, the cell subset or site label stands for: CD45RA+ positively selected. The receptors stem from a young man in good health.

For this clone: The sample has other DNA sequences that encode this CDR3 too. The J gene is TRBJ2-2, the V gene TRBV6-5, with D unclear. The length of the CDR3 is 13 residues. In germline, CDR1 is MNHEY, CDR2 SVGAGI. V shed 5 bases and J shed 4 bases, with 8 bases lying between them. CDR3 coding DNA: TGTGCCAGCAGTACCTTGGCCACCGGGGAGCTGTTTTTT. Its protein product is CASSTLATGELFF.

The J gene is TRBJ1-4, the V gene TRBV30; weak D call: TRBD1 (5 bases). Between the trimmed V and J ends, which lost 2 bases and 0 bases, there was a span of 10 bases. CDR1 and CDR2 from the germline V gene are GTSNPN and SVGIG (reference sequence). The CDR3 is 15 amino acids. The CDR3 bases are TGTGCCTGGAGTACAGGACCTGCAACTAATGAAAAACTGTTTTTT. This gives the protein CAWSTGPATNEKLFF.

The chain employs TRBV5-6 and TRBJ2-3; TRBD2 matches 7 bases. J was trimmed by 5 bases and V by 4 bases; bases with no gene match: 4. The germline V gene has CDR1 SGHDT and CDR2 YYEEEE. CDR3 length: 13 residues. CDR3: CASSLTSVDTQYF. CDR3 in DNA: TGTGCCAGCAGCCTTACTAGCGTAGATACGCAGTATTTT.

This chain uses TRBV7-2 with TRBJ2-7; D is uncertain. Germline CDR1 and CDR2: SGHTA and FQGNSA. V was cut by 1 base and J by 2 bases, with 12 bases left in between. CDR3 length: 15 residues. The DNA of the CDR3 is TGTGCCAGCAGCTTAGAAGTAGGCGGCCCCTACGAGCAGTACTTC. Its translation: CASSLEVGGPYEQYF.

The CDR3 coding sequence is TGCGCCAGCAGTGAGTCGAACGGGAGGCTTTACAATGAGCAGTTCTTC. Protein product: CASSESNGRLYNEQFF. The rearrangement uses TRBV10-1 and TRBJ2-1, with 7 positions matching TRBD2. CDR3 length equals 16 residues. Germline loops: CDR1 WNHNN, CDR2 SYGVQD (reference sequence). J gave up 4 bases and V 0 bases, and 6 bases lay outside the gene matches.

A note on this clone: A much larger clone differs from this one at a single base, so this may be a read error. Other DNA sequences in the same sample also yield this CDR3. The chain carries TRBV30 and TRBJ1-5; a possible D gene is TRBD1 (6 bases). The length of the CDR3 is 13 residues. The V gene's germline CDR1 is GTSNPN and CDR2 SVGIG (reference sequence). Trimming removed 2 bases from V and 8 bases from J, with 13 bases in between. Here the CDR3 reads CAWSTGGQEPQHF. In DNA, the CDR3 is TGTGCCTGGAGTACGGGGGGCCAAGAGCCCCAGCATTTT.

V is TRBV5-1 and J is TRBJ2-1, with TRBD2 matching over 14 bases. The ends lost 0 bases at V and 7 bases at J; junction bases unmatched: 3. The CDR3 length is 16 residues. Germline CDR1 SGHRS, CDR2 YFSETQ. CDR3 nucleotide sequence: TGCGCCAGCAGCTTGGAAGGGACTAGCGGGAGTAATGAGCAGTTCTTC. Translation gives CASSLEGTSGSNEQFF.

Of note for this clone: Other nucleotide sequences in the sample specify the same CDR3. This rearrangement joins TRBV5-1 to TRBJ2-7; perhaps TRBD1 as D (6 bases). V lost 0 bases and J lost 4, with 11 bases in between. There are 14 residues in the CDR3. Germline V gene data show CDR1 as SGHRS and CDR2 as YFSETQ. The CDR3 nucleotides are TGCGCCAGCAGCTTGGAACAGGGTGGTTACGAGCAGTACTTC. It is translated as CASSLEQGGYEQYF. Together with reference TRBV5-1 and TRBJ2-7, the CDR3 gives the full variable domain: KAGVTQTPRYLIKTRGQQVTLSCSPISGHRSVSWYQQTPGQGLQFLFEYFSETQRNKGNFPGRFSGRQFSNSRSEMNVSTLELGDSALYLCASSLEQGGYEQYFGPGTRLTVT.

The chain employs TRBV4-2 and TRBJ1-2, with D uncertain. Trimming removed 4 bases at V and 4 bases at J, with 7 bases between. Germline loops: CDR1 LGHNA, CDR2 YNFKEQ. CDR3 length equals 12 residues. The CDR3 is CASSPPGYGYTF. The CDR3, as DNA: TGTGCCAGCAGCCCCCCCGGCTATGGCTACACCTTC.

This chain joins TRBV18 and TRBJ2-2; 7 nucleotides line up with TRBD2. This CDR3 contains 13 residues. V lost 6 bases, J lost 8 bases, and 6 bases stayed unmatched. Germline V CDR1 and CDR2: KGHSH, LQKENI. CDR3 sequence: CASSTAGSGELFF. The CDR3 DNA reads TGTGCCAGCTCGACAGCGGGGTCGGGGGAGCTGTTTTTT.

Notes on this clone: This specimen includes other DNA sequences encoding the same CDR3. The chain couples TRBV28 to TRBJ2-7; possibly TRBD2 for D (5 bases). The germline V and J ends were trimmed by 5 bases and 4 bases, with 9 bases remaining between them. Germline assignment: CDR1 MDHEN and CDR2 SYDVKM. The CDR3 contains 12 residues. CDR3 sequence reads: CASSPDSYEQYF. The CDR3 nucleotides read TGTGCCAGCAGTCCGGACTCTTACGAGCAGTACTTC.

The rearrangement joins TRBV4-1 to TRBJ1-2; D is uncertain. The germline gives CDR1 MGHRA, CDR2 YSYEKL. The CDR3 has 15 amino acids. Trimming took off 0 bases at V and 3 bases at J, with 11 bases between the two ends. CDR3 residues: CASSQDFTGYYGYTF. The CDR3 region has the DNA TGCGCCAGCAGCCAAGATTTTACGGGATACTATGGCTACACCTTC.

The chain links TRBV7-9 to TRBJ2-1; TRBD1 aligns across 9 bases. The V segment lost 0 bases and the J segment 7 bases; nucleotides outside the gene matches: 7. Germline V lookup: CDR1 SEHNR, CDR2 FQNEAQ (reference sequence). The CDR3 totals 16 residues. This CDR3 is CASSLARGTGRNEQFF. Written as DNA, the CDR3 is TGTGCCAGCAGCTTAGCGCGTGGGACAGGGCGTAATGAGCAGTTCTTC.

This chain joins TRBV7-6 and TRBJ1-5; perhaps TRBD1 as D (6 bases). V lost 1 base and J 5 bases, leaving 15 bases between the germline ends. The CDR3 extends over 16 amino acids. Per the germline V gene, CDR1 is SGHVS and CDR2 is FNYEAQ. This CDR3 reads CASSLGVRGGYQPQHF. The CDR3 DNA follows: TGTGCCAGCAGCTTAGGCGTCAGGGGAGGTTATCAGCCCCAGCATTTT. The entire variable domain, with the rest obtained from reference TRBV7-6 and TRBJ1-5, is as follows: GAGVSQSPRYKVTKRGQDVALRCDPISGHVSLYWYRQALGQGPEFLTYFNYEAQQDKSGLPNDRFSAERPEGSISTLTIQRTEQRDSAMYRCASSLGVRGGYQPQHFGDGTRLSIL.

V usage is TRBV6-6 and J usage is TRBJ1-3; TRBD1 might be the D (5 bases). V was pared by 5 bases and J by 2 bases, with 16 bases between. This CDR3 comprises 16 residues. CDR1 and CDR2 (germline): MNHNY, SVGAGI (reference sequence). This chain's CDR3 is CASSGLGGNAGNTIYF. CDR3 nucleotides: TGTGCCAGCAGTGGCCTGGGGGGGAACGCTGGAAACACCATATATTTT.

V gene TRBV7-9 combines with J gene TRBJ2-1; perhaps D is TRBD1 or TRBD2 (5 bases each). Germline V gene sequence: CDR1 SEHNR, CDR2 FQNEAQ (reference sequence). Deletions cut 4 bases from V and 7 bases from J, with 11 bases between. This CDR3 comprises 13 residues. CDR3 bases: TGTGCCAGCAGCTCGGGGCTCCCAAATGAGCAGTTCTTC. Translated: CASSSGLPNEQFF.

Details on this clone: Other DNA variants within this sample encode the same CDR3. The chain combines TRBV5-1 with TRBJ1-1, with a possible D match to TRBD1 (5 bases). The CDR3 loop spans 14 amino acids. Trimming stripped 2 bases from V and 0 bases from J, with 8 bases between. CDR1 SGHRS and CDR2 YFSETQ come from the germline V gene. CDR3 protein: CASSLEGLNTEAFF. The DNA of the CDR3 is TGCGCCAGCAGCTTAGAGGGGTTGAACACTGAAGCTTTCTTT.

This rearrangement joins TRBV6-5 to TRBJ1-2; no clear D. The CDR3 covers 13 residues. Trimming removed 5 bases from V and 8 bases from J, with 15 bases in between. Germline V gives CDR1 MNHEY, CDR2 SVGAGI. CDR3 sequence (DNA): TGTGCCAGCAGTACGACGTCCGGTTCAGGCTACACCTTC. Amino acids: CASSTTSGSGYTF.

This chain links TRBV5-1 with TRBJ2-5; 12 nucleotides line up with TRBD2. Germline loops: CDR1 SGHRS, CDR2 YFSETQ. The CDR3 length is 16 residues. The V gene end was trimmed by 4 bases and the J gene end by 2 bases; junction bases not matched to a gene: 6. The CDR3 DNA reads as TGCGCCAGCAGCCTGTCTAGCGGGGGGGCACAAGAGACCCAGTACTTC. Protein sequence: CASSLSSGGAQETQYF. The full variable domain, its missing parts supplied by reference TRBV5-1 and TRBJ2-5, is KAGVTQTPRYLIKTRGQQVTLSCSPISGHRSVSWYQQTPGQGLQFLFEYFSETQRNKGNFPGRFSGRQFSNSRSEMNVSTLELGDSALYLCASSLSSGGAQETQYFGPGTRLLVL.

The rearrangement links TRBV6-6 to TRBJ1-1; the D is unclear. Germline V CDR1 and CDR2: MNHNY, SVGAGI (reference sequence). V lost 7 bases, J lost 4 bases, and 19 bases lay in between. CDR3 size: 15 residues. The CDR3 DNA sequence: TGTGCCAGCAAATCTGTGCAAGGGCCCCCCACTGAAGCTTTCTTT. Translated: CASKSVQGPPTEAFF.

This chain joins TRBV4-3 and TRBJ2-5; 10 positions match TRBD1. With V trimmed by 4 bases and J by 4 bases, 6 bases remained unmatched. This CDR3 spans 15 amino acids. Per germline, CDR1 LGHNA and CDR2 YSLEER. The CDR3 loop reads CASSRLGQGRETQYF. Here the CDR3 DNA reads TGCGCCAGCAGCCGGCTGGGACAGGGGAGAGAGACCCAGTACTTC.

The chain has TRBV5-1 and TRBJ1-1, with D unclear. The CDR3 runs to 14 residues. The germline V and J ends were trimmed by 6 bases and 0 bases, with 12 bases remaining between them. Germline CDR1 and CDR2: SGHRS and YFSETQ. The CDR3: CASTPRQMNTEAFF. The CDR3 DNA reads TGCGCCAGCACCCCCCGGCAGATGAACACTGAAGCTTTCTTT.

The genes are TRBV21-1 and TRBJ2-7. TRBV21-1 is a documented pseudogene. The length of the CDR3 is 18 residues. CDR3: CASSKERFPGPEGYEQYF. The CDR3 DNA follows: TGTGCCAGCAGCAAAGAACGGTTTCCGGGACCAGAGGGCTACGAGCAGTACTTC.

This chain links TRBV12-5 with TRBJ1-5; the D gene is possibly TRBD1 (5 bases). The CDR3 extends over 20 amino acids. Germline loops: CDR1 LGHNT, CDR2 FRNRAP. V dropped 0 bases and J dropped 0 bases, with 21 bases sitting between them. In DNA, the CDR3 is TGTGCTAGTGGTTTGGTATCTTCAGGGAGAACAGAGAATAGCAATCAGCCCCAGCATTTT. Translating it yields CASGLVSSGRTENSNQPQHF. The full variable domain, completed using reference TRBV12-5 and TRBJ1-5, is DARVTQTPRHKVTEMGQEVTMRCQPILGHNTVFWYRQTMMQGLELLAYFRNRAPLDDSGMPKDRFSAEMPDATLATLKIQPSEPRDSAVYFCASGLVSSGRTENSNQPQHFGDGTRLSIL.

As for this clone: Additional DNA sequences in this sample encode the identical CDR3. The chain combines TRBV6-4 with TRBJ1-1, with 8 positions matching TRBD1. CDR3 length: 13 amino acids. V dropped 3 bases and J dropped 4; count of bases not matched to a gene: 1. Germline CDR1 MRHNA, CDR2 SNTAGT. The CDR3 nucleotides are TGTGCCAGCAGTGAACAGGGGGGCACTGAAGCTTTCTTT. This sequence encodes CASSEQGGTEAFF.

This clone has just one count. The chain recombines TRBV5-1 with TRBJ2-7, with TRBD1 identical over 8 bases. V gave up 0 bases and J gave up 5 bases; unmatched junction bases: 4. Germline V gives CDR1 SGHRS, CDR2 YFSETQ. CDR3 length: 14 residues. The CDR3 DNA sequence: TGCGCCAGCAGCTTGGCCGGGACAGGAAACGAGCAGTACTTC. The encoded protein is CASSLAGTGNEQYF.

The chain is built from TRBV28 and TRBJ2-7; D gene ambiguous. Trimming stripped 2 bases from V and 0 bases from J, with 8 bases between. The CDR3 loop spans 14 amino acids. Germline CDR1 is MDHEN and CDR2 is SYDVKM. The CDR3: CASSLGQHSYEQYF. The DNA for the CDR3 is TGTGCCAGCAGTTTAGGCCAGCACTCCTACGAGCAGTACTTC.

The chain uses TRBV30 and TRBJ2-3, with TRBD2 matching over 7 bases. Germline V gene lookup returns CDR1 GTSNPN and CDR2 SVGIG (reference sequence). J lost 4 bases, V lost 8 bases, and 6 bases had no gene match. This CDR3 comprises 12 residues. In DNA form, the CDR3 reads TGTGCCGGCTCCCGGGGGGCAGATACGCAGTATTTT. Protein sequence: CAGSRGADTQYF.

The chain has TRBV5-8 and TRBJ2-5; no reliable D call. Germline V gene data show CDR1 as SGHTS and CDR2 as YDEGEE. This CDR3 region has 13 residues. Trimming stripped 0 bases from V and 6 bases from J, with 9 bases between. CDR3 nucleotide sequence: TGTGCCAGCAGCTTGGGAAGTCAACAGACCCAGTACTTC. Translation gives CASSLGSQQTQYF.